These 10 T cell receptor beta chains came from one sample sequenced in a study of blood T cell repertoires in COVID-19. Data came from immunoSEQ multiplex PCR; TCRdb stores just in-frame clones and leaves some out. The repertoire includes approximately 100,000 clones, 69% of them detected once, and roughly 6.2% sits in the top ten. The sample was peripheral blood. These receptors were taken from a man older than 75 with acute or convalescent COVID-19.

J is TRBJ2-3 and V is TRBV4-1; 9 bases are a match to TRBD1. Germline lookup yields CDR1 MGHRA and CDR2 YSYEKL. The CDR3 is made up of 17 amino acids. The V and J ends lost 4 bases and 8 bases, in that order; junction bases with no gene match: 16. The CDR3: CASSPDPVGTGLSTQYF. DNA for the CDR3: TGCGCCAGCAGCCCAGACCCCGTCGGGACAGGGTTAAGTACGCAGTATTTT.

The count of this clone is one. The chain is built from TRBV6-2 or TRBV6-3 and TRBJ2-2; 10 nucleotides align to TRBD2. From germline, CDR1 is MNHEY and CDR2 SVGEGT. The trim removed 5 bases at V and 1 base at J, leaving 1 base unmatched. CDR3 size: 15 residues. In nucleotides, the CDR3 is TGTGCCAGCAGTAGACTAGCGGGGAACACCGGGGAGCTGTTTTTT. Amino acids: CASSRLAGNTGELFF.

The rearrangement joins TRBV6-5 to TRBJ2-2, with 9 nucleotides matching TRBD1. The CDR3 contains 14 residues. The ends lost 10 bases at V and 5 bases at J; junction bases unmatched: 8. Per germline, CDR1 MNHEY and CDR2 SVGAGI. In DNA form, the CDR3 reads TGTGCCACCCGGGACAGGGCGGTTACCGGGGAGCTGTTTTTT. It yields the protein CATRDRAVTGELFF.

This clone occurred a few times. J is TRBJ2-7 and V is TRBV29-1; D remains unclear. CDR3 length: 11 amino acids. Germline loops: CDR1 SQVTM, CDR2 ANQGSEA. V shed 7 bases and J shed 3 bases, with 10 bases lying between them. The CDR3 here is CSAHDNYEQYF. The CDR3 DNA follows: TGCAGCGCCCACGACAACTACGAGCAGTACTTC.

The chain carries TRBV5-1 and TRBJ2-5; D gene uncertain. V was trimmed by 4 bases and J by 5 bases, leaving 24 bases between them. The CDR3 spans 17 residues. Germline V gene lookup returns CDR1 SGHRS and CDR2 YFSETQ. The DNA of the CDR3 is TGCGCCAGCAGCGAAGGCCACGGCGACACCTCAAGGGAGACCCAGTACTTC. This gives the protein CASSEGHGDTSRETQYF.

This clone was counted between two and nine times. V is TRBV2 and J is TRBJ2-2; 7 nucleotides agree with TRBD1. The J segment lost 2 bases and the V segment lost 5 bases, leaving 8 bases of the junction unmatched. The CDR3 contains 16 residues. Germline V gives CDR1 SNHLY, CDR2 FYNNEI. This chain's CDR3 is CASSLLGTANTGELFF. CDR3 in DNA: TGTGCCAGCAGTCTCCTCGGGACAGCCAACACCGGGGAGCTGTTTTTT.

The rearrangement uses TRBV19 and TRBJ1-5; D not resolved. Germline V lookup: CDR1 LNHDA, CDR2 SQIVND (reference sequence). V lost 3 bases and J 1 base, leaving 10 bases between the germline ends. The CDR3 has 15 residues. The CDR3 region has the DNA TGTGCCAGTAGTATGACTCCGTGGAGCAATCAGCCCCAGCATTTT. It encodes CASSMTPWSNQPQHF.

The sample holds a few counts of this clone. This chain uses TRBV12-3 or TRBV12-4 with TRBJ2-5; D unresolved. This CDR3 region has 12 residues. Trimming cost V 6 bases and J 4 bases, with 9 bases left between them. As DNA, the CDR3 is TGTGCCAGCAGCCAAAGTAGAGAGACCCAGTACTTC. Amino acid sequence: CASSQSRETQYF.

This chain uses TRBV10-3 with TRBJ2-2; 7 nucleotides line up with TRBD1. This CDR3 has 13 amino acids. Germline lookup yields CDR1 ENHRY and CDR2 SYGVKD. V was pared by 2 bases and J by 6 bases, with 0 bases of the junction left unmatched. The CDR3 reads CAISERGPGELFF. The CDR3 coding sequence is TGTGCCATCAGTGAGAGGGGGCCCGGGGAGCTGTTTTTT.

The chain carries TRBV4-3 and TRBJ2-7; TRBD1 agrees at 11 bases. CDR3 length equals 13 residues. The V segment lost 3 bases and the J segment 6 bases; nucleotides outside the gene matches: 1. Germline assignment: CDR1 LGHNA and CDR2 YSLEER. CDR3 region: CASSQDRGLEQYF. In DNA, the CDR3 is TGCGCCAGCAGCCAGGACAGGGGGCTCGAGCAGTACTTC.